This note documents a single T cell receptor beta chain sequence. These data come from a study of T cell repertoires in cytomegalovirus infection. About the study: Public signatures in TCR beta pointed to CMV infection and matching HLA type.

Germline values: CDR1 MDHEN, CDR2 SYDVKM. The CDR3 totals 16 residues. J was trimmed by 2 bases and V by 3 bases; bases with no gene match: 5. MiXCR, run by TCRdb on the reads, gives a single entry per CDR3 protein. There are about 450,000 distinct CDR3 sequences in the sample; 30% to 40% occur only once, and roughly 15% lies in the top ten. The chain carries TRBV28 and TRBJ1-2; 11 nucleotides match TRBD1. Sequencing was carried out using PBMCs. This clonotype was sampled from a human donor in good health (CMV status not recorded). Some clones in this sample may be carry-over from other donors' samples. CDR3 protein: CASSFLGQGENYGYTF. For the CDR3, the DNA is TGTGCCAGCAGTTTCCTGGGACAGGGGGAAAACTATGGCTACACCTTC.